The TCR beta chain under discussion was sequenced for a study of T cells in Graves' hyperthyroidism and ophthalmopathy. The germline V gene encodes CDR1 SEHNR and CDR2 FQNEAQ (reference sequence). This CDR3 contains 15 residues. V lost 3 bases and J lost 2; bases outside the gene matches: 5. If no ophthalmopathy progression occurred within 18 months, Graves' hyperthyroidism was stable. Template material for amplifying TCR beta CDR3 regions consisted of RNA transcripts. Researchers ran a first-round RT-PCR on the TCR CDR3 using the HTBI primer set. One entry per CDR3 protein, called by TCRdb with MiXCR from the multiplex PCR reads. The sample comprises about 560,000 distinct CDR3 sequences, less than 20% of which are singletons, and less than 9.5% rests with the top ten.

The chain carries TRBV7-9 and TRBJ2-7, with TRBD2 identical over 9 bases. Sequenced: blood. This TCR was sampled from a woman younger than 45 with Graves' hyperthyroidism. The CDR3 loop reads CASSFFGTSPYEQYF. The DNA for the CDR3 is TGTGCCAGCAGCTTTTTCGGGACTAGCCCCTACGAGCAGTACTTC.